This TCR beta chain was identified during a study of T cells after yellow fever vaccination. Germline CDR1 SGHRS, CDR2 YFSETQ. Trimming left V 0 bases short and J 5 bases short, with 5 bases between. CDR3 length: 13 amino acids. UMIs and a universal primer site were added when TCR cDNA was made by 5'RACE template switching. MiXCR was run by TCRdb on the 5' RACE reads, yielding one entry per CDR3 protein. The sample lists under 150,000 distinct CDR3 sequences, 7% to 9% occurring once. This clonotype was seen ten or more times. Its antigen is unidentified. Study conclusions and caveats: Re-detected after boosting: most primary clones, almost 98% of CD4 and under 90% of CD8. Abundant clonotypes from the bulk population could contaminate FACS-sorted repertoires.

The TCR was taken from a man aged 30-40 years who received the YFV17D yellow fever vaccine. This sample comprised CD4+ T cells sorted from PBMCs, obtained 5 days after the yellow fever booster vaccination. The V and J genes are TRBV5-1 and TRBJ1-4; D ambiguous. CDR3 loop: CASSLDSNEKLFF. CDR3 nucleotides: TGCGCCAGCAGCTTGGACAGCAATGAAAAACTGTTTTTT.